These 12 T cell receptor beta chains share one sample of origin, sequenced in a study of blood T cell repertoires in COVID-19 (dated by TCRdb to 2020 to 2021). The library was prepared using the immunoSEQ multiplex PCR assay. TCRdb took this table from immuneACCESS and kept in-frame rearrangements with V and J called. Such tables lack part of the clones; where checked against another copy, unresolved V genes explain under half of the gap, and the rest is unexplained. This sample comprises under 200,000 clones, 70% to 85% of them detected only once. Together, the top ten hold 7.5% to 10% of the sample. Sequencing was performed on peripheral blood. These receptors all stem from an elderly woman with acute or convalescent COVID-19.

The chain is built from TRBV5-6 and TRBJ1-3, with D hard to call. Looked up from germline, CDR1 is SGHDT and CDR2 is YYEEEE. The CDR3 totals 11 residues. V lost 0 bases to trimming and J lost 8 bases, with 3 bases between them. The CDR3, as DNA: TGTGCCAGCAGCTTGGCGGACACCATATATTTT. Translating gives CASSLADTIYF.

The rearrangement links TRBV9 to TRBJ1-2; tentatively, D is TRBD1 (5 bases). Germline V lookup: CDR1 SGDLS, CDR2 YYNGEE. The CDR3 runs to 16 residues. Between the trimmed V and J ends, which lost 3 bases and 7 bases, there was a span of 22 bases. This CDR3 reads CASSAGTPLGLAGYTF. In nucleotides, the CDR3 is TGTGCCAGCAGCGCAGGAACCCCTTTGGGGCTGGCTGGCTACACCTTC.

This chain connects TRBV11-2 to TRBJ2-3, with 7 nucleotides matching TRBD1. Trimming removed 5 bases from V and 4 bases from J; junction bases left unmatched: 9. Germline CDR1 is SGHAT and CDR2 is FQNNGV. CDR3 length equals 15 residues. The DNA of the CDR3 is TGTGCCAGCAGCCTCGGGACAGTTCGTGCAGATACGCAGTATTTT. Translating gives CASSLGTVRADTQYF. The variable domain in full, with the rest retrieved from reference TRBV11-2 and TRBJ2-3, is EAGVAQSPRYKIIEKRQSVAFWCNPISGHATLYWYQQILGQGPKLLIQFQNNGVVDDSQLPKDRFSAERLKGVDSTLKIQPAKLEDSAVYLCASSLGTVRADTQYFGPGTRLTVL.

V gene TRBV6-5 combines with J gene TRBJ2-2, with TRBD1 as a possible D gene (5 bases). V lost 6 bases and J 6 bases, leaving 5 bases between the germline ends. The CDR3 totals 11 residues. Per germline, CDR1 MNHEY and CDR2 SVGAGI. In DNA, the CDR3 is TGTGCCAGCAGGACAGCCGGGGAGCTGTTTTTT. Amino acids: CASRTAGELFF.

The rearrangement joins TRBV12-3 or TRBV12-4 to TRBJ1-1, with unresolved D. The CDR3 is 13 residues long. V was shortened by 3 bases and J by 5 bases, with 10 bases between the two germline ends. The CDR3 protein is CASSLEPSTEAFF. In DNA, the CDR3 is TGTGCCAGCAGTTTGGAGCCTTCGACTGAAGCTTTCTTT.

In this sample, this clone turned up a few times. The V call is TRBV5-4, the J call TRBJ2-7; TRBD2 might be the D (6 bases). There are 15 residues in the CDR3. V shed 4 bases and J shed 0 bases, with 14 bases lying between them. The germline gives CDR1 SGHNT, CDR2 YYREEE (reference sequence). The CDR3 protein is CASSPRDGSSYEQYF. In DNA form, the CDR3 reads TGTGCCAGCAGCCCCCGGGACGGGAGCTCCTACGAGCAGTACTTC. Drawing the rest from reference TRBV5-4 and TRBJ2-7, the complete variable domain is ETGVTQSPTHLIKTRGQQVTLRCSSQSGHNTVSWYQQALGQGPQFIFQYYREEENGRGNFPPRFSGLQFPNYSSELNVNALELDDSALYLCASSPRDGSSYEQYFGPGTRLTVT.

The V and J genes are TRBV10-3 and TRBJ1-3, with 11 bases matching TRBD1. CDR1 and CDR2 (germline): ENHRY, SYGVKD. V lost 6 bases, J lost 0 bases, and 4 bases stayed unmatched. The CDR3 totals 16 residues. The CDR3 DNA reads TGTGCCATCAGGGGGACAGGGGGTTACTCTGGAAACACCATATATTTT. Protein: CAIRGTGGYSGNTIYF.

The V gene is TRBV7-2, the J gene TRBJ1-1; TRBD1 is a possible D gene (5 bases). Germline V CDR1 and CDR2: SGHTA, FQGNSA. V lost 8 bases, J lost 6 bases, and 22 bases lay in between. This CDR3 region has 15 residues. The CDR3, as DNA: TGTGCCAGCGGGACGGTGGAGGGTCATCTTGCTGAAGCTTTCTTT. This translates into CASGTVEGHLAEAFF.

Here the CDR3 DNA reads TGTGCCAGCAGTTATAGGCGGGGGGGCGGCGAGCAGTACTTC. Protein product: CASSYRRGGGEQYF. The J gene is TRBJ2-7, the V gene TRBV6-5, with TRBD2 matching over 9 bases. CDR3 length equals 14 residues. V lost 3 bases, J lost 6 bases, and 6 bases stayed unmatched. CDR1 and CDR2 (germline): MNHEY, SVGAGI.

CDR3 in amino acids: CASRTGTGDTYEQYF. Written as DNA, the CDR3 is TGTGCCAGCAGGACCGGGACAGGTGACACCTACGAGCAGTACTTC. The rearrangement joins TRBV6-5 to TRBJ2-7; 8 bases agree with TRBD1. The CDR3 loop spans 15 amino acids. Germline CDR1 reads MNHEY; CDR2 reads SVGAGI. V was pared by 6 bases and J by 2 bases, with 9 bases of the junction left unmatched.

CDR3 in DNA: TGCGCCAGCAGCCCAAGCAGCGGGAGCTCCTACAATGAGCAGTTCTTC. It codes for CASSPSSGSSYNEQFF. The chain has TRBV4-1 and TRBJ2-1; 8 nucleotides align to TRBD2. Germline lookup yields CDR1 MGHRA and CDR2 YSYEKL. This CDR3 spans 16 amino acids. The V segment lost 4 bases and the J segment 0 bases; nucleotides outside the gene matches: 5.

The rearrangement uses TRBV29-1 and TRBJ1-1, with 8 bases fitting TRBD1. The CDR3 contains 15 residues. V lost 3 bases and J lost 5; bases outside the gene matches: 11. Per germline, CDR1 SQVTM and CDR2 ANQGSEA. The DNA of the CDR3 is TGCAGCGTTGAGGCCGACAGGGGTTTGACGACTGAAGCTTTCTTT. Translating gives CSVEADRGLTTEAFF.